The 32 T cell receptor beta chains below come from one sample, sequenced in a study of tumor T cells in aggressive B-cell lymphoma. The assay was immunoSEQ multiplex PCR, and TCRdb's table has in-frame clones only and misses some. The sample consists of 4,000 to 6,000 clones, around 94% of them appearing once. What was sequenced was tumor tissue. The receptors stem from an adult with diffuse large B cell lymphoma.

The chain has TRBV7-6 and TRBJ1-3; D ambiguous. Germline V CDR1 and CDR2: SGHVS, FNYEAQ. The CDR3 sequence is 12 residues long. With 2 bases removed from V and 7 bases from J, the gap between germline ends came to 6 bases. The CDR3 region has the DNA TGTGCCAGCAGCTTAATTCCGAACACCATATATTTT. Translated, it gives CASSLIPNTIYF. The entire variable domain, with the rest obtained from reference TRBV7-6 and TRBJ1-3, is as follows: GAGVSQSPRYKVTKRGQDVALRCDPISGHVSLYWYRQALGQGPEFLTYFNYEAQQDKSGLPNDRFSAERPEGSISTLTIQRTEQRDSAMYRCASSLIPNTIYFGEGSWLTVV.

The J gene is TRBJ1-2, the V gene TRBV19, with D unresolved. V was shortened by 7 bases and J by 4 bases, with 10 bases between the two germline ends. Germline V lookup: CDR1 LNHDA, CDR2 SQIVND (reference sequence). The CDR3 has 12 residues. CDR3 amino acids: CASKSGIYGYTF. The CDR3 DNA reads TGTGCCAGTAAGTCCGGGATCTATGGCTACACCTTC.

The chain carries TRBV6-6 and TRBJ1-2, with TRBD1 as a possible D gene (6 bases). The CDR3 length is 15 residues. V was trimmed by 2 bases and J by 0 bases, leaving 10 bases between them. Germline assignment: CDR1 MNHNY and CDR2 SVGAGI (reference sequence). The CDR3 bases are TGTGCCAGCAGTTACCTACAGGGTACTAACTATGGCTACACCTTC. It encodes CASSYLQGTNYGYTF.

The chain uses TRBV9 and TRBJ1-2, with TRBD1 matching 10 bases. CDR1 SGDLS and CDR2 YYNGEE come from the germline V gene. V was pared by 4 bases and J by 4 bases, with 10 bases of the junction left unmatched. The CDR3 has 16 residues. Written as DNA, the CDR3 is TGTGCCAGCAGCTCCCCCCCGGGACAGGGGATCTATGGCTACACCTTC. It is translated as CASSSPPGQGIYGYTF.

The V call is TRBV28, the J call TRBJ2-2, with a tentative D call TRBD1 (5 bases). The length of the CDR3 is 15 residues. Per the germline V gene, CDR1 is MDHEN and CDR2 is SYDVKM. V lost 6 bases and J lost 2, with 13 bases in between. This CDR3 is CASRPTQGNTGELFF. The CDR3 DNA follows: TGTGCCAGCAGGCCGACCCAGGGAAACACCGGGGAGCTGTTTTTT.

This chain uses TRBV15 with TRBJ1-4; weak D call: TRBD1 (5 bases). Germline CDR1 is LNHNV and CDR2 is YYDKDF (reference sequence). CDR3 length: 16 residues. V dropped 3 bases and J dropped 6 bases, with 17 bases sitting between them. The CDR3 nucleotides are TGTGCCACCAGCAGTCCGGAGGGGAATACCTATGAAAAACTGTTTTTT. This sequence encodes CATSSPEGNTYEKLFF.

The chain couples TRBV5-4 to TRBJ2-7; possible D gene TRBD1, 6 bases. The V gene's germline CDR1 is SGHNT and CDR2 YYREEE (reference sequence). V dropped 6 bases and J dropped 2 bases, with 18 bases sitting between them. The CDR3 runs to 15 residues. This chain's CDR3 is CASTTQGSPPYEQYF. The DNA of the CDR3 is TGTGCCAGCACAACTCAGGGGTCACCGCCCTACGAGCAGTACTTC.

This sequence joins TRBV7-9 and TRBJ1-1, with 9 nucleotides matching TRBD1. V shed 1 base, J shed 1 base, and the junction held 7 bases outside the gene matches. CDR3 length equals 17 residues. CDR1 is SEHNR and CDR2 is FQNEAQ in the germline V gene (reference sequence). The CDR3, as DNA: TGTGCCAGCAGCTTAGGAAGACAGGGGGAGGAGAACACTGAAGCTTTCTTT. This encodes CASSLGRQGEENTEAFF. Full variable domain (rest looked up from reference TRBV7-9 and TRBJ1-1): DTGVSQNPRHKITKRGQNVTFRCDPISEHNRLYWYRQTLGQGPEFLTYFQNEAQLEKSRLLSDRFSAERPKGSFSTLEIQRTEQGDSAMYLCASSLGRQGEENTEAFFGQGTRLTVV.

The V gene is TRBV27, the J gene TRBJ2-1; 7 positions agree with TRBD1. This CDR3 is 12 amino acids long. V was clipped by 10 bases and J by 3 bases; unmatched bases: 3. CDR1 is MNHEY and CDR2 is SMNVEV in the germline V gene (reference sequence). The CDR3 loop is CATSGGYNEQFF. The CDR3, as DNA: TGTGCCACGTCAGGGGGCTACAATGAGCAGTTCTTC.

This clone was seen only once. The chain combines TRBV4-2 with TRBJ1-6; unclear D gene. The CDR3 is 15 residues long. The germline gives CDR1 LGHNA, CDR2 YNFKEQ. The V end was cut by 7 bases, the J end by 5 bases, with 15 bases between. This CDR3 reads CASTGDGQNNSPLHF. The DNA for the CDR3 is TGTGCCAGCACCGGGGATGGTCAGAATAATTCACCCCTCCACTTT.

The V gene is TRBV9, the J gene TRBJ2-2; 15 nucleotides line up with TRBD2. V was pared by 2 bases and J by 10 bases, with 6 bases of the junction left unmatched. This CDR3 spans 16 amino acids. Per germline, CDR1 SGDLS and CDR2 YYNGEE. The CDR3 reads CASSVGLAGGLVELFF. The CDR3 nucleotides are TGTGCCAGCAGCGTCGGACTAGCGGGAGGGCTAGTGGAGCTGTTTTTT.

The V call is TRBV6-6, the J call TRBJ1-1, with D possibly matching TRBD1 (5 bases). CDR1 is MNHNY and CDR2 is SVGAGI in the germline V gene (reference sequence). The CDR3 has 13 residues. Between the trimmed V and J ends, which lost 6 bases and 0 bases, there was a span of 8 bases. DNA of the CDR3: TGTGCCAGCAGGCTACAGGTGAACACTGAAGCTTTCTTT. As protein: CASRLQVNTEAFF.

V usage is TRBV4-3 and J usage is TRBJ2-1; 8 nucleotides match TRBD2. The CDR3 runs 17 residues. J was trimmed by 10 bases and V by 4 bases; bases with no gene match: 18. Per the germline V gene, CDR1 is LGHNA and CDR2 is YSLEER. The CDR3 DNA follows: TGCGCCAGCAGCCTACTGGACCAATTTAGCGGGACGGGCGAGCAGTTCTTC. This codes for CASSLLDQFSGTGEQFF.

The V and J genes are TRBV18 and TRBJ1-1; TRBD1 matches 7 bases. Trimming at V came to 5 bases and at J to 0 bases, leaving 3 bases not matched to a gene. There are 14 residues in the CDR3. Germline CDR1 reads KGHSH; CDR2 reads LQKENI. The CDR3 region has the DNA TGTGCCAGCTCAGGACAGGTACTGAACACTGAAGCTTTCTTT. Its protein is CASSGQVLNTEAFF.

This sequence joins TRBV7-7 and TRBJ1-1; TRBD1 might be the D (6 bases). The CDR3 runs to 15 residues. Germline V gene data show CDR1 as SSHAT and CDR2 as FNYEAQ (reference sequence). The DNA for the CDR3 is TGTGCTGGCAGGGACGAGGCAGGGGTTTTCACTGAAGCTTTCTTT. Translation: CAGRDEAGVFTEAFF.

The rearrangement joins TRBV7-9 to TRBJ2-5; D possibly corresponds to TRBD1 (6 bases). V gave up 6 bases and J gave up 4 bases, with 18 bases separating them. The CDR3 length is 15 residues. CDR1 is SEHNR and CDR2 is FQNEAQ in the germline V gene (reference sequence). CDR3 sequence reads: CASSKNREIGETQYF. As DNA, the CDR3 is TGTGCCAGCAGTAAAAACAGGGAGATCGGAGAGACCCAGTACTTC.

The chain carries TRBV6-5 and TRBJ2-7; 10 bases align to TRBD2. This CDR3 contains 15 residues. CDR1 is MNHEY and CDR2 is SVGAGI in the germline V gene. V lost 2 bases, J lost 2 bases, and 3 bases stayed unmatched. The CDR3 loop is CASSYLAGATYEQYF. The CDR3 DNA reads as TGTGCCAGCAGTTACCTAGCGGGGGCCACCTACGAGCAGTACTTC.

This clone was seen only a few times. The CDR3 DNA reads as TGTGCCAGCAGGGACAACTACAACTATGGCTACACCTTC. Translated, it gives CASRDNYNYGYTF. This chain connects TRBV6-1 to TRBJ1-2, with a possible D match to TRBD1 (5 bases). Germline V gene data show CDR1 as MNHNS and CDR2 as SASEGT. CDR3 length: 13 residues. V was pared by 6 bases and J by 2 bases, with 10 bases between.

This clone occurred once. The chain recombines TRBV19 with TRBJ1-5; D remains ambiguous. Trimming took off 10 bases at V and 4 bases at J, with 17 bases between the two ends. The CDR3 length is 14 residues. The germline gives CDR1 LNHDA, CDR2 SQIVND (reference sequence). This chain's CDR3 is CATSSLVFNQPQHF. The CDR3 nucleotides are TGTGCCACCTCCAGCCTAGTATTTAATCAGCCCCAGCATTTT.

The chain carries TRBV4-2 and TRBJ1-4; D unresolved. Germline values: CDR1 LGHNA, CDR2 YNFKEQ. Trimming removed 0 bases from V and 4 bases from J, with 9 bases in between. This CDR3 comprises 15 residues. CDR3: CASSQDFGYNEKLFF. CDR3 in DNA: TGTGCCAGCAGCCAAGATTTCGGGTATAATGAAAAACTGTTTTTT.

The chain links TRBV4-3 to TRBJ2-5; 12 bases are shared with TRBD2. V was clipped by 2 bases and J by 7 bases; unmatched bases: 5. In germline, CDR1 is LGHNA, CDR2 YSLEER. CDR3 size: 15 residues. For the CDR3, the DNA is TGCGCCAGCAGCCAAAGACTAGCGGGGGCCTCGACCCAGTACTTC. Protein product: CASSQRLAGASTQYF.

This chain connects TRBV4-3 to TRBJ1-3, with a weak D call TRBD1 (6 bases). The CDR3 is 16 residues long. From germline, CDR1 is LGHNA and CDR2 YSLEER. Trimming stripped 0 bases from V and 5 bases from J, with 14 bases between. The chain's CDR3 is CASSQDPSRGRNTIYF. The CDR3 DNA follows: TGCGCCAGCAGCCAAGATCCCTCCAGGGGCCGAAACACCATATATTTT.

In this sample, this clone turned up once. The V and J genes are TRBV6-1 and TRBJ2-3, with D possibly being TRBD2 (6 bases). This CDR3 has 15 amino acids. The germline V gene has CDR1 MNHNS and CDR2 SASEGT. Trimming stripped 9 bases from V and 1 base from J, with 17 bases between. CDR3 sequence reads: CASQNPGEGTDTQYF. CDR3 nucleotide sequence: TGTGCCAGTCAAAACCCGGGGGAGGGCACAGATACGCAGTATTTT.

The chain joins TRBV7-9 to TRBJ1-1; D unresolved. This CDR3 comprises 14 residues. V was shortened by 11 bases and J by 0 bases, with 16 bases between the two germline ends. Germline values: CDR1 SEHNR, CDR2 FQNEAQ (reference sequence). CDR3 protein: CASSRATLNTEAFF. The CDR3, as DNA: TGTGCCTCCTCCCGCGCGACACTGAACACTGAAGCTTTCTTT. Full variable domain (rest looked up from reference TRBV7-9 and TRBJ1-1): DTGVSQNPRHKITKRGQNVTFRCDPISEHNRLYWYRQTLGQGPEFLTYFQNEAQLEKSRLLSDRFSAERPKGSFSTLEIQRTEQGDSAMYLCASSRATLNTEAFFGQGTRLTVV.

The chain carries TRBV14 and TRBJ2-2; 8 nucleotides match TRBD1. V was pared by 0 bases and J by 0 bases, with 6 bases of the junction left unmatched. This CDR3 has 18 residues. The V gene's germline CDR1 is SGHDN and CDR2 FVKESK. The CDR3 spells CASSQERDRFSNTGELFF. The CDR3 DNA is TGTGCCAGCAGCCAAGAAAGGGACAGGTTTTCGAACACCGGGGAGCTGTTTTTT.

J is TRBJ2-1 and V is TRBV19; D is undetermined. CDR1 LNHDA and CDR2 SQIVND come from the germline V gene (reference sequence). The CDR3 has 15 residues. Trimming took off 4 bases at V and 4 bases at J, with 14 bases between the two ends. CDR3 region: CASSTQDNVYNEQFF. The CDR3 DNA reads as TGTGCCAGTAGTACCCAAGACAATGTTTACAATGAGCAGTTCTTC.

This chain links TRBV7-3 with TRBJ2-7; 10 bases match TRBD2. This CDR3 spans 15 amino acids. Germline trimming cut 0 bases from V and 6 bases from J; bases unmatched to any gene: 5. Looked up from germline, CDR1 is SGHTA and CDR2 is FQGTGA. CDR3 region: CASSLTGLAGVEQYF. For the CDR3, the DNA is TGTGCCAGCAGCTTAACTGGGCTAGCGGGAGTCGAGCAGTACTTC.

The chain links TRBV5-1 to TRBJ2-1; TRBD1 matches at 8 bases. Germline loops: CDR1 SGHRS, CDR2 YFSETQ. The CDR3 extends over 20 amino acids. Losses at the gene ends were 0 bases for V and 2 bases for J; bases not matched to a gene: 16. This chain's CDR3 is CASSLVVHPRRDRTYNEQFF. CDR3 in DNA: TGCGCCAGCAGCTTGGTAGTTCATCCCCGCCGGGACAGGACCTACAATGAGCAGTTCTTC.

This clone showed up just once. This sequence joins TRBV4-3 and TRBJ2-1; 10 bases agree with TRBD2. The ends lost 2 bases at V and 10 bases at J; junction bases unmatched: 14. This CDR3 has 17 amino acids. From germline, CDR1 is LGHNA and CDR2 YSLEER. The CDR3: CASSQLGSAGGRGEQFF. The DNA for the CDR3 is TGCGCCAGCAGCCAACTGGGGTCAGCGGGAGGGCGGGGAGAGCAGTTCTTC.

The chain carries TRBV25-1 and TRBJ1-3, with D maybe TRBD1 (5 bases). The CDR3 spans 11 residues. The ends were cut back, 4 bases at V and 13 bases at J, with 11 bases in the middle. Germline CDR1 reads MGHDK; CDR2 reads SYGVNS. CDR3 in amino acids: CASSVSRGIYF. In DNA, the CDR3 is TGTGCCAGCAGTGTATCCCGGGGGATATATTTT.

V usage is TRBV5-1 and J usage is TRBJ2-2; D is ambiguous. Germline V gives CDR1 SGHRS, CDR2 YFSETQ. V lost 4 bases to trimming and J lost 3 bases, with 4 bases between them. The CDR3 runs to 12 residues. DNA for the CDR3: TGCGCCAGCAGCCGTTACACCGGGGAGCTGTTTTTT. It specifies CASSRYTGELFF.

The chain has TRBV4-3 and TRBJ1-1; TRBD1 matches at 7 bases. CDR1 is LGHNA, CDR2 YSLEER, per germline. V trimming: 0 bases; J trimming: 0 bases; junction bases outside the gene matches: 4. CDR3 size: 16 residues. CDR3 protein: CASSQDTGDLNTEAFF. As DNA, the CDR3 is TGCGCCAGCAGCCAAGATACAGGGGACTTGAACACTGAAGCTTTCTTT.